This T cell receptor beta chain was recovered during a study of CD8+ T cells in alopecia areata. The CDR3 covers 14 residues. The V gene lost 0 bases and the J gene lost 4 bases, with 10 bases spanning the gap. Looked up from germline, CDR1 is MNHEY and CDR2 is SMNVEV (reference sequence). Peripheral blood and lesional scalp punch biopsies were taken from alopecia areata patients. RNA extraction was followed by reverse transcription into cDNA, which acted as the sequencing template. Sequencing used immunoSEQ multiplex PCR; TCRdb keeps in-frame clones, though not all of them. The sample has 110,000 to 150,000 clones; around 51% are singletons.

This TCR was sampled from a human donor with alopecia areata. The chain recombines TRBV27 with TRBJ2-7, with D hard to call. Sequenced here: CD4+ T cells sorted from blood, sampled at week 0. CDR3 DNA sequence: TGTGCCAGCAGTTTATCGATAGGGCGGTACGAGCAGTACTTC. It specifies CASSLSIGRYEQYF.